Listed below are T cell receptor beta chains from one sample, sequenced in a study of regulatory T cells in long-lasting Graves disease. TCRdb passed the multiplex PCR reads through MiXCR, listing each CDR3 protein once. The sample includes about 350,000 distinct CDR3 sequences, around 15% of them seen just once. These data also featured in a second study, about T cells in Graves' hyperthyroidism and ophthalmopathy.

The material was peripheral blood mononuclear cells (PBMCs), obtained at new diagnosis, from a patient treated with antithyroid drugs. The receptors stem from a man aged 40-49 years with Graves disease. The CDR3 runs from the conserved cysteine through the conserved F or W. Each record gives: V gene, clone size, D gene, J gene, CDR3 protein, CDR3 DNA. A D gene is named only where the DNA matches it firmly. Clone size is given for some rows only: seen once, a few or many times, or a class if the clone is expanded.

>TRBV25-1|many|.|TRBJ2-5
CASSALWGRRETQYF
TGTGCCAGCAGTGCCCTTTGGGGCCGTCGGGAGACCCAGTACTTC
>TRBV28|many|.|TRBJ1-2
CASDDRIDGYTF
TGTGCCAGCGATGACAGGATAGATGGCTACACCTTC
>TRBV18|many|.|TRBJ2-5
CASSPSSQETQYF
TGTGCCAGCTCACCATCCTCGCAAGAGACCCAGTACTTC
>TRBV20-1|many|.|TRBJ2-7
CSAQPPGPKSEQYF
TGCAGTGCCCAGCCACCCGGCCCCAAATCCGAGCAGTACTTC
>TRBV6-2/TRBV6-3|many|.|TRBJ1-2
CASSYFSGSYGYTF
TGTGCCAGCAGTTACTTCTCGGGTAGCTATGGCTACACCTTC
>TRBV29-1|many|TRBD1|TRBJ1-1
CSVQTGDYTEAFF
TGCAGCGTACAGACAGGGGACTACACTGAAGCTTTCTTT
>TRBV3-1|many|.|TRBJ2-3
CASSYSQDTQYF
TGTGCCAGCAGCTATAGTCAAGATACGCAGTATTTT
>TRBV15|few|.|TRBJ1-1
CATSRQGIIVEAFF
TGTGCCACCAGCAGACAAGGGATTATAGTGGAAGCTTTCTTT
>TRBV7-3|many|.|TRBJ2-1
CASSSVVSSYNEQFF
TGTGCCAGCAGCTCCGTAGTCTCCTCCTACAATGAGCAGTTCTTC
>TRBV6-2/TRBV6-3|many|.|TRBJ1-6
CASSWTVDNSPLHF
TGTGCCAGCAGTTGGACGGTAGATAATTCACCCCTCCACTTT
>TRBV20-1|.|TRBD1|TRBJ1-2
CSASQAEGARGYTF
TGCAGTGCTTCCCAAGCGGAGGGGGCGAGGGGCTACACCTTC
>TRBV9|few|TRBD2|TRBJ2-3
CASSATGGYTDTQYF
TGTGCCAGCAGCGCAACGGGGGGATACACAGATACGCAGTATTTT
>TRBV30|many|.|TRBJ1-2
CAWSVIRGGGGYTF
TGTGCCTGGAGTGTAATAAGGGGGGGCGGAGGCTACACCTTC
>TRBV11-3|many|.|TRBJ1-4
CASSLDWENEKLFF
TGTGCCAGCAGCTTAGATTGGGAGAATGAAAAACTGTTTTTT